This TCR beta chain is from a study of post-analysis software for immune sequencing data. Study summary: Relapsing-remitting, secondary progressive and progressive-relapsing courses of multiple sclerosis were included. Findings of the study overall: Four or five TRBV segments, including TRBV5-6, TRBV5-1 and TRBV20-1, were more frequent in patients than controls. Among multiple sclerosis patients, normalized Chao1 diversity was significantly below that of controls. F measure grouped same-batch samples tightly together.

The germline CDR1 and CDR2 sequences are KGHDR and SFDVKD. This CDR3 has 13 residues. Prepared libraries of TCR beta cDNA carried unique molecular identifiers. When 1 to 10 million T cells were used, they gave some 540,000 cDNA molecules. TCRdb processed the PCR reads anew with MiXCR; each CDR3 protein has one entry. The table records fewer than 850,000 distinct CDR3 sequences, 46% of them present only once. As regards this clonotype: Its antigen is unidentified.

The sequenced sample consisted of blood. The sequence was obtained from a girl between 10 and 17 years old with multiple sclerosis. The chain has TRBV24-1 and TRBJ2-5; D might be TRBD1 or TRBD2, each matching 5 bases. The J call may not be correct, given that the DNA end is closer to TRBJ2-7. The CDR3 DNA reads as TGTGCCACCAGTGGAGGGGCAGGCCCCGAGCAGTACTTC. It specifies CATSGGAGPEQYF.